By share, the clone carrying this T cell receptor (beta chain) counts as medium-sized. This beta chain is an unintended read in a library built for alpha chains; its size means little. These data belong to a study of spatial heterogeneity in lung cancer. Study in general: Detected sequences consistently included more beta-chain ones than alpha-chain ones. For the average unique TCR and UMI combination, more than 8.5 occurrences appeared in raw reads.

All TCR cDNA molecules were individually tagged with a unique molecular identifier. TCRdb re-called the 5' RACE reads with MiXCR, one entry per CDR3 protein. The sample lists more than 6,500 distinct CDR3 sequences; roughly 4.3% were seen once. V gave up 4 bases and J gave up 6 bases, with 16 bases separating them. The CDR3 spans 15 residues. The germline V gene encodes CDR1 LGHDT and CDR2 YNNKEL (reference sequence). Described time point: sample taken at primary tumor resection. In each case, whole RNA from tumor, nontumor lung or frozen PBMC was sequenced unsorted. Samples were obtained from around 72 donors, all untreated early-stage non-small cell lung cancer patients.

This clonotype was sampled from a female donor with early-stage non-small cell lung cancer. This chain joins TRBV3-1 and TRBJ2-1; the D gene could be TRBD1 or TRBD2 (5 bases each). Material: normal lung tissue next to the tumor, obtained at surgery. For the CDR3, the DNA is TGTGCCAGCAGCCTACCGGGACGGAGGCCCAATGAGCAGTTCTTC. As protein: CASSLPGRRPNEQFF.